This entry lists 11 T cell receptor beta chains sequenced from one sample in a study of lymphopenia after photon versus proton radiotherapy. Repertoires were generated with immunoSEQ multiplex PCR, while TCRdb's copy carries only in-frame clones and drops some. The sample consists of tens of thousands of clones, about 86% of them appearing once. The material was peripheral blood, obtained from a patient treated with proton-based radiotherapy. All receptors derive from a woman in her 70s with pancreatic cancer. Some clones in this sample may be carry-over from other donors' samples.

The genes are TRBV19 and TRBJ2-5, with D perhaps TRBD1 (6 bases). V lost 6 bases to trimming and J lost 4 bases, with 15 bases between them. The CDR3 consists of 14 residues. Germline-derived CDR1 and CDR2 are LNHDA and SQIVND (reference sequence). The chain's CDR3 is CASSQQGSSETQYF. CDR3 DNA sequence: TGTGCCAGTAGCCAACAGGGAAGTTCAGAGACCCAGTACTTC.

The CDR3 is CASQGAHTEAFF. DNA of the CDR3: TGTGCCAGCCAGGGGGCGCACACTGAAGCTTTCTTT. V is TRBV28 and J is TRBJ1-1, with 8 nucleotides matching TRBD1. CDR1 and CDR2 (germline): MDHEN, SYDVKM. V gave up 8 bases and J gave up 3 bases; unmatched junction bases: 2. This CDR3 region has 12 residues.

This clone was seen only once. The rearrangement links TRBV30 to TRBJ2-6; maybe TRBD2 (5 bases). This CDR3 region has 14 residues. The ends were cut back, 2 bases at V and 1 base at J, with 6 bases in the middle. In germline, CDR1 is GTSNPN, CDR2 SVGIG (reference sequence). The CDR3 reads CAWSRRSGANVLTF. CDR3 bases: TGTGCCTGGAGTCGGAGGTCTGGGGCCAACGTCCTGACTTTC.

This chain uses TRBV7-2 with TRBJ2-1; 12 positions agree with TRBD2. The CDR3 is made up of 18 amino acids. CDR1 is SGHTA and CDR2 is FQGNSA in the germline V gene. The V segment lost 0 bases and the J segment 5 bases; nucleotides outside the gene matches: 8. Here the CDR3 reads CASSLAGLAGQNNNEQFF. The CDR3 bases are TGTGCCAGCAGCTTAGCGGGACTAGCGGGCCAGAACAACAATGAGCAGTTCTTC.

The genes are TRBV6-6 and TRBJ1-3, with TRBD1 matching 10 bases. Germline V CDR1 and CDR2: MNHNY, SVGAGI (reference sequence). V was pared by 6 bases and J by 0 bases, with 5 bases of the junction left unmatched. This CDR3 has 16 amino acids. CDR3 sequence reads: CASSSGTGDSGNTIYF. The CDR3 DNA reads TGTGCCAGCAGCTCGGGGACAGGGGACTCTGGAAACACCATATATTTT.

About this clone: One end of the junction fails to match germline, which may point to a read error. The genes are TRBV10-3 and TRBJ1-2; 8 bases are shared with TRBD1. The CDR3 is 15 residues long. Germline V lookup: CDR1 ENHRY, CDR2 SYGVKD. Written as DNA, the CDR3 is TGTGCCATCAGTGAGTCGACAGGGGTGAGCTATAGCTACACCTTC. Protein product: CAISESTGVSYSYTF.

The J gene is TRBJ1-5, the V gene TRBV7-9; 7 nucleotides match TRBD1. V was clipped by 5 bases and J by 3 bases; unmatched bases: 7. CDR1 and CDR2 from the germline V gene are SEHNR and FQNEAQ (reference sequence). The CDR3 length is 15 residues. The chain's CDR3 is CASSRTGDYNQPQHF. DNA of the CDR3: TGTGCCAGCAGCCGTACAGGGGACTACAATCAGCCCCAGCATTTT.

This rearrangement joins TRBV30 to TRBJ2-7; TRBD1 matches 9 bases. This CDR3 has 13 amino acids. Looked up from germline, CDR1 is GTSNPN and CDR2 is SVGIG (reference sequence). V lost 5 bases and J lost 3; bases outside the gene matches: 5. The CDR3 reads CAWGQGNYYEQYF. In DNA form, the CDR3 reads TGTGCCTGGGGACAGGGGAACTACTACGAGCAGTACTTC.

This sequence joins TRBV5-1 and TRBJ1-3; D might be TRBD1 (5 bases). CDR1 is SGHRS and CDR2 is YFSETQ in the germline V gene. V shed 4 bases and J shed 0 bases, with 14 bases lying between them. The CDR3 consists of 16 residues. Written as DNA, the CDR3 is TGCGCCAGCAGCCACGACAGCCCCACCTCTGGAAACACCATATATTTT. Translated, it gives CASSHDSPTSGNTIYF.

The chain carries TRBV14 and TRBJ1-1; D perhaps matches TRBD1 (5 bases). This CDR3 is built from 14 residues. Trimming shortened V by 1 base and J by 4 bases, and 10 bases separated the two germline ends. Germline assignment: CDR1 SGHDN and CDR2 FVKESK. The CDR3 loop is CASSQVRGGTEAFF. CDR3 nucleotides: TGTGCCAGCAGCCAAGTCCGGGGGGGCACTGAAGCTTTCTTT.

The chain uses TRBV5-1 and TRBJ2-1; 10 bases are shared with TRBD2. With 0 bases clipped from V and 8 bases from J, the junction kept 5 bases outside the gene matches. This CDR3 has 15 amino acids. The germline V gene has CDR1 SGHRS and CDR2 YFSETQ. CDR3 sequence reads: CASSLVSSGSDEQFF. The CDR3 DNA reads as TGCGCCAGCAGCTTGGTCTCTAGCGGGAGCGATGAGCAGTTCTTC.